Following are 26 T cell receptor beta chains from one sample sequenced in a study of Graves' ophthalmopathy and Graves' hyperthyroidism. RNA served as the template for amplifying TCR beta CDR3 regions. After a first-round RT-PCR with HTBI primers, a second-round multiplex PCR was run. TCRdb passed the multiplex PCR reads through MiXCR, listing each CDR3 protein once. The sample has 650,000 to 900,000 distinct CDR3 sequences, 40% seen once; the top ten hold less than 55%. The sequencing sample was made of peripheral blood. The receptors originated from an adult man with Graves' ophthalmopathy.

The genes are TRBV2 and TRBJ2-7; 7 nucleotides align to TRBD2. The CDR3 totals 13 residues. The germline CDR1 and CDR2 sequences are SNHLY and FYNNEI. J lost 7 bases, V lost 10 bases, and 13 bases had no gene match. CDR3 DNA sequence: TGTGCCAATCAGCGGGACTCCTACAATGAGCAGTACTTC. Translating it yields CANQRDSYNEQYF.

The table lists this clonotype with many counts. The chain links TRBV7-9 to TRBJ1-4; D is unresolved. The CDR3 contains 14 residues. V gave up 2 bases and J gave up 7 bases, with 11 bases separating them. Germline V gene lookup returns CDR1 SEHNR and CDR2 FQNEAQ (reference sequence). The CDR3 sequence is CASSLTVSGEKLFF. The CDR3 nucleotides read TGTGCCAGCAGCTTAACAGTAAGCGGTGAAAAACTGTTTTTT.

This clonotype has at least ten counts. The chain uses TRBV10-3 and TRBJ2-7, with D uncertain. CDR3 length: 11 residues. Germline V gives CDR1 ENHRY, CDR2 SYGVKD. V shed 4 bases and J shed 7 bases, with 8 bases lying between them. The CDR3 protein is CAISVRMEQYF. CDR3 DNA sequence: TGTGCCATCAGTGTCCGGATGGAGCAGTACTTC.

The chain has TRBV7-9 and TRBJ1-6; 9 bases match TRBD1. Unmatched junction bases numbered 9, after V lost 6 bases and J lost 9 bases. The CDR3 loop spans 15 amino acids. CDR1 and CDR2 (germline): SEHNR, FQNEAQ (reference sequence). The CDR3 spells CASSELDRGISPLHF. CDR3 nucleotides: TGTGCCAGCAGTGAGTTGGACAGGGGAATTTCACCCCTCCACTTT. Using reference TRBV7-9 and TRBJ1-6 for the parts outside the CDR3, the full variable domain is DTGVSQNPRHKITKRGQNVTFRCDPISEHNRLYWYRQTLGQGPEFLTYFQNEAQLEKSRLLSDRFSAERPKGSFSTLEIQRTEQGDSAMYLCASSELDRGISPLHFGNGTRLTVT.

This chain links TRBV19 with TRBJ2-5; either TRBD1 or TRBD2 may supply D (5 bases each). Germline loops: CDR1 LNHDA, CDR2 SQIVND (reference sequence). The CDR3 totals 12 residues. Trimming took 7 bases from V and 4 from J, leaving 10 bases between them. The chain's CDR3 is CASIKGPETQYF. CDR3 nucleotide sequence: TGTGCCAGTATTAAGGGACCAGAGACCCAGTACTTC.

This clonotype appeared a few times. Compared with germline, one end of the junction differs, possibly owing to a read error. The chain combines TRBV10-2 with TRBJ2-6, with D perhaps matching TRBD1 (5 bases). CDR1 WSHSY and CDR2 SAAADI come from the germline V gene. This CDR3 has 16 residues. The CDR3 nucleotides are TGTGCCAGCAGTGTCGAGGCTACAGGTGGGGCCAACGTCCTGACTTTC. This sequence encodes CASSVEATGGANVLTF.

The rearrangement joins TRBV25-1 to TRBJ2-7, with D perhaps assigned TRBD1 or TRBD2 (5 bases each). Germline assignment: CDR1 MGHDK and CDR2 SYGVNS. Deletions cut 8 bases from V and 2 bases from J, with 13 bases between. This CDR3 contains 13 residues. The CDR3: CASLGTGPYEQYF. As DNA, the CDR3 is TGTGCCAGCCTAGGGACGGGCCCCTACGAGCAGTACTTC.

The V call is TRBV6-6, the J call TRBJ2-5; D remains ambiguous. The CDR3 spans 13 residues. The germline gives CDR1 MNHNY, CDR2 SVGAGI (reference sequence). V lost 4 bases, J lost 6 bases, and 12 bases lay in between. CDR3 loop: CASSSGVEQTQYF. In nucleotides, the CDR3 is TGTGCCAGCAGTTCTGGGGTTGAGCAGACCCAGTACTTC.

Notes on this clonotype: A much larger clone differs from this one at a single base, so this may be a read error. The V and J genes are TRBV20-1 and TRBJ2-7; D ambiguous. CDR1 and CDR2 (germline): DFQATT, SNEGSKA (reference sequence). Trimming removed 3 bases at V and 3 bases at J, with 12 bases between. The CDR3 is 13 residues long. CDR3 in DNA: TGCAGTGCTAGGAGACGGCTAAACTACGAGCAGTACTTC. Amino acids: CSARRRLNYEQYF.

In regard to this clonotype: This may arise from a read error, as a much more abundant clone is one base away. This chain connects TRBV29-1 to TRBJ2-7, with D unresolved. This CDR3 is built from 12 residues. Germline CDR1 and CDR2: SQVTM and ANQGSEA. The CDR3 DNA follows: TGCAGCGTTTCGTACAGTTCCTACGAGCAGCACTTC. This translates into CSVSYSSYEQHF.

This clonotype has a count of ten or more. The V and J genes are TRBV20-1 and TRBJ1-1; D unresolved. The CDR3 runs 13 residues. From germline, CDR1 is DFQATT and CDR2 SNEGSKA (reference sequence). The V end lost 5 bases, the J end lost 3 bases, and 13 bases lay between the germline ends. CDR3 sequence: CSAAGHSDTEAFF. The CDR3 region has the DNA TGCAGTGCTGCAGGCCATTCGGACACTGAAGCTTTCTTT.

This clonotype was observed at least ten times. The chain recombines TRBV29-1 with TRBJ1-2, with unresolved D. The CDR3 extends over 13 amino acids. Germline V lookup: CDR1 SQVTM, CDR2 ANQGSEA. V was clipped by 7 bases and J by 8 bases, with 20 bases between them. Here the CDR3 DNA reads TGCAGCGACACCCCGGGGAGGGAGCGAGGCTACACCTTC. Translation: CSDTPGRERGYTF.

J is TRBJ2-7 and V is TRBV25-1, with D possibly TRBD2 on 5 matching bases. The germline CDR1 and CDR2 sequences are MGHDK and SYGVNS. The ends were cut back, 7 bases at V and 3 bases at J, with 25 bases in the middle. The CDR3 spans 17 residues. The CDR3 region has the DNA TGTGCCAGCACCTCACCTCCGGGGAGTGGAGTCTTCTACGAGCAGTACTTC. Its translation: CASTSPPGSGVFYEQYF.

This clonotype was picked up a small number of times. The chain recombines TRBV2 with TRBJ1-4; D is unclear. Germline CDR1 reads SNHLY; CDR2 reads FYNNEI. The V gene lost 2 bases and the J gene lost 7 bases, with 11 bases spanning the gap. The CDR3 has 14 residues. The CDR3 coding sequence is TGTGCCAGCAGTGAATGGGATTCGGGTGAAAAACTGTTTTTT. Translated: CASSEWDSGEKLFF.

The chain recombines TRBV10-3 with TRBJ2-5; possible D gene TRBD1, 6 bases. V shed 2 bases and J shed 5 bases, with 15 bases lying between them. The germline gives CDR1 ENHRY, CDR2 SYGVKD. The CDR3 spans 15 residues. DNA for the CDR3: TGTGCCATCAGTGAGGAGGGGGAAAATGCGGAGACCCAGTACTTC. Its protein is CAISEEGENAETQYF.

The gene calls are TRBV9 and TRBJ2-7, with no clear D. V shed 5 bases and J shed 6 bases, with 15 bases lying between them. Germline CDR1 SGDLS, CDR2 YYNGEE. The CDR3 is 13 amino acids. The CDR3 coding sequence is TGTGCCAGCAGTGAAGGAAGGGATTCCGAGCAGTACTTC. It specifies CASSEGRDSEQYF.

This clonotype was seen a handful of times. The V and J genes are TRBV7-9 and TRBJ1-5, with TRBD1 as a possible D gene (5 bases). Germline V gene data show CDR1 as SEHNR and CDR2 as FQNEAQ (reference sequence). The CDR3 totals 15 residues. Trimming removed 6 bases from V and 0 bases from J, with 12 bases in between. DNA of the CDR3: TGTGCCAGCAGTCCTGGGGCCTATAGCAATCAGCCCCAGCATTTT. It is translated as CASSPGAYSNQPQHF.

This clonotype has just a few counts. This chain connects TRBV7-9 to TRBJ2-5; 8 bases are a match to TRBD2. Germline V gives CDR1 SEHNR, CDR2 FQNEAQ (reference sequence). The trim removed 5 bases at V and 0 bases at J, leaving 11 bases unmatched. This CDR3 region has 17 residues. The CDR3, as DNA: TGTGCCAGCAGCCCAATTTTTGGCGGGAGGTACCAAGAGACCCAGTACTTC. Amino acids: CASSPIFGGRYQETQYF.

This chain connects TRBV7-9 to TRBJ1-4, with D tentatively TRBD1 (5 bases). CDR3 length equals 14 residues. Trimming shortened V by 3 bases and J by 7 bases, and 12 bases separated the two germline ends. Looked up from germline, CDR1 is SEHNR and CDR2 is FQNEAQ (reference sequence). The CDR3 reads CASSFEADTEKLFF. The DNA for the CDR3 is TGTGCCAGCAGCTTTGAGGCGGACACTGAAAAACTGTTTTTT.

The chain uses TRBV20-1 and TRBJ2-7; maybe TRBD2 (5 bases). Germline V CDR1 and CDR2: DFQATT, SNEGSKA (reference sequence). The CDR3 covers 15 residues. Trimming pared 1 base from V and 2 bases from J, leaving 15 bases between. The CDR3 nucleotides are TGCAGTGCTAGAGGCCTAGCCCTGCCTACCTACGAGCAGTACTTC. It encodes CSARGLALPTYEQYF.

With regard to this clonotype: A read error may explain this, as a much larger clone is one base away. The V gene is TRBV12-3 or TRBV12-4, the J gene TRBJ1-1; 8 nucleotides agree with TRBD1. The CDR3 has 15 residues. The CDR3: CAISEPGQERSEAFF. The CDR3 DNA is TGTGCCATCAGTGAACCGGGACAGGAAAGATCTGAGGCTTTCTTT.

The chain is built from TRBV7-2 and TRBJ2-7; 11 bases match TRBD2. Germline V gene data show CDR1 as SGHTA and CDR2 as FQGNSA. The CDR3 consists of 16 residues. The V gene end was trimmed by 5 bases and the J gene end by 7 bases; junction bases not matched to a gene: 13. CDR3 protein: CASSQPSSGRFHEQYF. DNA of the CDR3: TGTGCCAGCAGCCAACCTTCTAGCGGGAGGTTCCATGAGCAGTACTTC. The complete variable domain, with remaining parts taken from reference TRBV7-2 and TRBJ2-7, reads GAGVSQSPSNKVTEKGKDVELRCDPISGHTALYWYRQSLGQGLEFLIYFQGNSAPDKSGLPSDRFSAERTGGSVSTLTIQRTQQEDSAVYLCASSQPSSGRFHEQYFGPGTRLTVT.

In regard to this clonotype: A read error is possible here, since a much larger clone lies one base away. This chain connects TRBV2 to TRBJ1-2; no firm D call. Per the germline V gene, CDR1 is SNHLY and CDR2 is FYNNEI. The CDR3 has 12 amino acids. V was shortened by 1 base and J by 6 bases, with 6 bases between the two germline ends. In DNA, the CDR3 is TGTGCCAGCAGTGAAGGGCAGGATGGCTACACCTTC. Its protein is CASSEGQDGYTF.

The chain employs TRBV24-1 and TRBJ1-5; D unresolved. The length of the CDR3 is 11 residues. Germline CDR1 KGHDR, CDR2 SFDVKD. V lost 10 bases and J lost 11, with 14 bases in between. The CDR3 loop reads CATEFGETQHF. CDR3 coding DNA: TGTGCCACGGAGTTCGGGGAGACCCAGCATTTT.

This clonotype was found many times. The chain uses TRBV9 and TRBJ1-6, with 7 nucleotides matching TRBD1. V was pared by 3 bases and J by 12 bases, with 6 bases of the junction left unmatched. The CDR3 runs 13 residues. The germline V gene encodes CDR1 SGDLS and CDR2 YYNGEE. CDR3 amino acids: CASSARQGKPLHF. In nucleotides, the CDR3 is TGTGCCAGCAGCGCACGACAGGGAAAACCCCTCCACTTT.

CDR3 in DNA: TGTGCCAGCAGCGAACAGGGGTACAGCAACGAGCAGTACTTC. It codes for CASSEQGYSNEQYF. This chain connects TRBV5-4 to TRBJ2-7, with TRBD1 matching over 7 bases. CDR1 and CDR2 (germline): SGHNT, YYREEE (reference sequence). The CDR3 is 14 residues long. The V segment lost 4 bases and the J segment 5 bases; nucleotides outside the gene matches: 9.